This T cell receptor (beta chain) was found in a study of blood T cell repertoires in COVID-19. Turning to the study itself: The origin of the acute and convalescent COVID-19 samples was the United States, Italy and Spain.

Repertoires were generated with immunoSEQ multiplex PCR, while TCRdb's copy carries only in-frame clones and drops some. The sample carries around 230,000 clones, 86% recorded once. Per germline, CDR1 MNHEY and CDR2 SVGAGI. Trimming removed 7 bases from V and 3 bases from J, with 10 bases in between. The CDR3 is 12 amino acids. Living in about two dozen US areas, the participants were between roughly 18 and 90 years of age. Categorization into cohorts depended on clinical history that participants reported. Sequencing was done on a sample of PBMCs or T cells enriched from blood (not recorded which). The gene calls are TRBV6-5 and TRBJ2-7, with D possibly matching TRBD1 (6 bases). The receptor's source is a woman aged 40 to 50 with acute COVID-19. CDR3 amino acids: CASTRTDYEQYF. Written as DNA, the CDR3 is TGTGCCAGCACCCGGACAGACTACGAGCAGTACTTC.